This TCR beta chain derives from a study of response to subunit inactivated influenza vaccine. J gave up 6 bases and V 4 bases, and 5 bases lay outside the gene matches. CDR1 is LGHDT and CDR2 is YNNKEL in the germline V gene (reference sequence). The CDR3 contains 15 residues. Points from the study as a whole: Each seasonal influenza vaccination recruits few new T cells, the authors suggested.

Concerning this clonotype itself: Its specificity is not known.

TCRdb itself ran the RT-PCR reads through MiXCR, one entry per CDR3 protein. The table has about 700,000 distinct CDR3 sequences, approximately 15% seen once. The chain recombines TRBV3-1 with TRBJ2-2, with 10 bases fitting TRBD1. Sequencing used PBMCs from blood, obtained 14 to 15 days before vaccination. This clonotype was obtained from a man in his fifties or sixties who received an inactivated influenza vaccine. The CDR3 here is CASSLGQGFAGELFF. CDR3 coding DNA: TGTGCCAGCAGCCTGGGACAGGGGTTCGCCGGGGAGCTGTTTTTT.